What follows is one T cell receptor (beta chain) and its context. What it binds is not known. Trimming at V came to 7 bases and at J to 6 bases, leaving 11 bases not matched to a gene. The CDR3 length is 16 residues. Per germline, CDR1 MNHEY and CDR2 SMNVEV (reference sequence). The PCR made use of 60 Vbeta and 13 Jbeta primers. Profiling relied on immunoSEQ multiplex PCR, and the TCRdb table lists in-frame clones only, not all of them. Altogether some 78,000 clones are present, 60% to 80% being singletons, with the ten largest covering 20% to 25%. These data originate in a study of cytomegalovirus exposure and HLA in healthy donors. Study as a whole: Samples from HLA-typed donors yielded approximately 80 million unique TCRs in an early data release. Points from the study as a whole: Earlier analysis yielded a pattern in which most TCR beta V segments were productive about 87% or about 30% of the time. As immune exposure information, only CMV serostatus was available. Apparent HLA restriction characterized most CMV-associated TCR beta chains in a later analysis.

The sample taken for sequencing was PBMCs. The receptor comes from a woman in her fifties or sixties in good health and CMV-seropositive. J is TRBJ2-3 and V is TRBV27, with 12 positions matching TRBD1. For the CDR3, the DNA is TGTGCCAGCACCAACACCGGGACAGGGGGCATTGATACGCAGTATTTT. Its translation: CASTNTGTGGIDTQYF.